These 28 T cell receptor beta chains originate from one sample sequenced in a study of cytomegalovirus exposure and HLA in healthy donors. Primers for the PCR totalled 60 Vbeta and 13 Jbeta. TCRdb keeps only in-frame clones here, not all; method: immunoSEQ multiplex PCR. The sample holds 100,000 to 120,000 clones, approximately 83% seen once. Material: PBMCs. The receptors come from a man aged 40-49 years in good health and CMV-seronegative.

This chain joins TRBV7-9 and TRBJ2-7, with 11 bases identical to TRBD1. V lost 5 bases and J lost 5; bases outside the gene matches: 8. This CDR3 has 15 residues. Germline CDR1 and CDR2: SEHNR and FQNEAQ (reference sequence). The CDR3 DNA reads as TGTGCCAGCAGCCCGTCCCGGGACAGGGGGAACGAGCAGTACTTC. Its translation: CASSPSRDRGNEQYF.

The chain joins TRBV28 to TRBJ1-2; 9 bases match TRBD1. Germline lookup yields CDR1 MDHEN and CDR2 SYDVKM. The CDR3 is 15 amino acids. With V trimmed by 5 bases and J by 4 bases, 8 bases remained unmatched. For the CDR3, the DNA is TGTGCCAGCAGTCCCGGGACAGGGTCCCTCTATGGCTACACCTTC. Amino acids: CASSPGTGSLYGYTF.

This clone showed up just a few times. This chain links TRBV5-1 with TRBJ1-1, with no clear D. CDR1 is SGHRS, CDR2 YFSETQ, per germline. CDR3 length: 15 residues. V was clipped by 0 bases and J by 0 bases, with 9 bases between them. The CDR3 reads CASSLDAGVNTEAFF. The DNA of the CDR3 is TGCGCCAGCAGCTTGGATGCGGGAGTGAACACTGAAGCTTTCTTT.

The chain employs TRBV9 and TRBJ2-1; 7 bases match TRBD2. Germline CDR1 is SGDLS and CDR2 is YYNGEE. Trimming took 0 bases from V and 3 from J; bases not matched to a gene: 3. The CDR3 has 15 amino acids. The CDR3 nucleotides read TGTGCCAGCAGCGTAGCGGCGGGGGTCTACAATGAGCAGTTCTTC. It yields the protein CASSVAAGVYNEQFF.

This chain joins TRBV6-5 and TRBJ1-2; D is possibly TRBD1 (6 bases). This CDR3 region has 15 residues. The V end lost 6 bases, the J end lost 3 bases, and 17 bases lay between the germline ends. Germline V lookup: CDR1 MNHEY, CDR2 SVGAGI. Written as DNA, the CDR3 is TGTGCCAGCAGCATTAATCCAGGGGACGACTATGGCTACACCTTC. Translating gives CASSINPGDDYGYTF.

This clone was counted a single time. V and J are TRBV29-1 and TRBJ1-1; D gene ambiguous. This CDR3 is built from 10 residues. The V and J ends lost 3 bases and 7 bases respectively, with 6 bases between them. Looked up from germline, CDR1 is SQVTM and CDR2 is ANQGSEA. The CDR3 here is CSVDKIEAFF. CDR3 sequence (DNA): TGCAGCGTTGACAAAATTGAAGCTTTCTTT.

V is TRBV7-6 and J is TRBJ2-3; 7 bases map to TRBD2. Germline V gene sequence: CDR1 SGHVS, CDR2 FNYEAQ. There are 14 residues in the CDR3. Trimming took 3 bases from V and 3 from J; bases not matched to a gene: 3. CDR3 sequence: CASSFAGVTDTQYF. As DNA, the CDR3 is TGTGCCAGCAGCTTCGCGGGAGTGACAGATACGCAGTATTTT.

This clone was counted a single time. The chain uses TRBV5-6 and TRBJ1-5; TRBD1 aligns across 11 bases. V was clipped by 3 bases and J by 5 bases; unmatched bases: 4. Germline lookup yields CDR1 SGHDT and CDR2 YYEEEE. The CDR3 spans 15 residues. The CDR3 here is CASSSGQGAHQPQHF. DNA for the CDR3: TGTGCCAGCAGCTCCGGACAGGGGGCGCATCAGCCCCAGCATTTT.

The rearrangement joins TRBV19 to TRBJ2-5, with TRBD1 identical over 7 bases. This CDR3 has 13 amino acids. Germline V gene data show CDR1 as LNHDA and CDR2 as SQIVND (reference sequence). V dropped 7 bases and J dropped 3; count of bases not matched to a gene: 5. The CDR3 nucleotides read TGTGCCAGTAAGGACAGGTCAAAAGAGACCCAGTACTTC. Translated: CASKDRSKETQYF. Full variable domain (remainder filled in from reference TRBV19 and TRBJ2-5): DGGITQSPKYLFRKEGQNVTLSCEQNLNHDAMYWYRQDPGQGLRLIYYSQIVNDFQKGDIAEGYSVSREKKESFPLTVTSAQKNPTAFYLCASKDRSKETQYFGPGTRLLVL.

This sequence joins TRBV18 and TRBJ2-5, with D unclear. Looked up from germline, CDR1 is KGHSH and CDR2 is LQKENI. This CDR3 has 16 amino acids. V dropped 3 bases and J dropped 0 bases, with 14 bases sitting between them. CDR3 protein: CASSPLNGEYQETQYF. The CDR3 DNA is TGTGCCAGCTCACCTCTTAACGGAGAGTACCAAGAGACCCAGTACTTC.

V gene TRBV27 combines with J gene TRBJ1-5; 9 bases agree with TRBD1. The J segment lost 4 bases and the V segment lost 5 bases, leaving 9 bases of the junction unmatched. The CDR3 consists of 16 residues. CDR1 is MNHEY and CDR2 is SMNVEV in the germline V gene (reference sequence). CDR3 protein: CASSPHHGTGNQPQHF. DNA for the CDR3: TGTGCCAGCAGTCCCCACCATGGGACAGGGAATCAGCCCCAGCATTTT.

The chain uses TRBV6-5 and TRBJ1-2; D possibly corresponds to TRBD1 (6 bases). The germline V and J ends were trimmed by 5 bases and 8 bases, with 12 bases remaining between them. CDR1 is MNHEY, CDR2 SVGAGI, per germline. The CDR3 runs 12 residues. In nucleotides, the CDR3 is TGTGCCAGCAGTGCAGCCCAGGGGGGCTACACCTTC. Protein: CASSAAQGGYTF.

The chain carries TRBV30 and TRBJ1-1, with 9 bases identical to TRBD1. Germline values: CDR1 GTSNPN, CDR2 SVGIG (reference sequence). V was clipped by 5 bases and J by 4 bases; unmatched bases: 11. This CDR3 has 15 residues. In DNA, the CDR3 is TGTGCCTGGGATCCCGGGACAGGGTTATCCACTGAAGCTTTCTTT. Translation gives CAWDPGTGLSTEAFF.

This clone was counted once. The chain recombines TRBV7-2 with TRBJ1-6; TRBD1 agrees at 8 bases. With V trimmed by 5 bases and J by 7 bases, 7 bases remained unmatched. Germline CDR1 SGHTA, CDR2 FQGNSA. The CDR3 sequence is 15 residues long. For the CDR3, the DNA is TGTGCCAGCAGCCCAGGGGGCGCGGAGAATTCACCCCTCCACTTT. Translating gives CASSPGGAENSPLHF.

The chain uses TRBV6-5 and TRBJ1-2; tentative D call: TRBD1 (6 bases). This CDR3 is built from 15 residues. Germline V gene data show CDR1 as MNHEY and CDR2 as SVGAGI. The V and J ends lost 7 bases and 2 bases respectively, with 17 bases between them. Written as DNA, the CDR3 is TGTGCCAGCAAAAGTGGGGGGGCAGGAAACTATGGCTACACCTTC. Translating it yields CASKSGGAGNYGYTF.

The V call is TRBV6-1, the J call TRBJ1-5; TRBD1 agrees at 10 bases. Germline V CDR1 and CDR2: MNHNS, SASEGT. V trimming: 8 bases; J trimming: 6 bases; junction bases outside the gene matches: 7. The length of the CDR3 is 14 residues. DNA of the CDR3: TGTGCCAGCGGGATGACAGGGGGCCGTCAGCCCCAGCATTTT. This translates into CASGMTGGRQPQHF.

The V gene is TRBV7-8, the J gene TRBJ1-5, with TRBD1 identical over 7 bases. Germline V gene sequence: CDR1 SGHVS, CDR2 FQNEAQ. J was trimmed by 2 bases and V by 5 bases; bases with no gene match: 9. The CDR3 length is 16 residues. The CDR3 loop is CASSAPTGKGNQPQHF. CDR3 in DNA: TGTGCCAGCAGCGCTCCGACAGGGAAGGGCAATCAGCCCCAGCATTTT.

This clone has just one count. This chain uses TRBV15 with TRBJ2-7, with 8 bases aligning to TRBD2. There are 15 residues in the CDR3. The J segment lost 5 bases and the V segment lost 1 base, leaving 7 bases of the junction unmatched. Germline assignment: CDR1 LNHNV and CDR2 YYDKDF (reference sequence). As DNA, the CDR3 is TGTGCCACCAGCAGAGGGCGGGGGGTTTTCAACGAGCAGTACTTC. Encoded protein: CATSRGRGVFNEQYF. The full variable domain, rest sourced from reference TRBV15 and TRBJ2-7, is DAMVIQNPRYQVTQFGKPVTLSCSQTLNHNVMYWYQQKSSQAPKLLFHYYDKDFNNEADTPDNFQSRRPNTSFCFLDIRSPGLGDTAMYLCATSRGRGVFNEQYFGPGTRLTVT.

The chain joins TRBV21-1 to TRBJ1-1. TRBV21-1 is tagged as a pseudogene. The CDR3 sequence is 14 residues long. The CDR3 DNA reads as TGTGCCAGCAGCAAAGAACACTACAACACTGAAGCTTTCTTT. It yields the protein CASSKEHYNTEAFF.

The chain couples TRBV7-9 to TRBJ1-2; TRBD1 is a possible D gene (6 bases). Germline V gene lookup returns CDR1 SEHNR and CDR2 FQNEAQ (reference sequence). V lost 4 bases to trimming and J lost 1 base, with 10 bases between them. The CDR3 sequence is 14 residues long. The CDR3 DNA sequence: TGTGCCAGCAGCTCATCACAGGGTAACTATGGCTACACCTTC. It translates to CASSSSQGNYGYTF.

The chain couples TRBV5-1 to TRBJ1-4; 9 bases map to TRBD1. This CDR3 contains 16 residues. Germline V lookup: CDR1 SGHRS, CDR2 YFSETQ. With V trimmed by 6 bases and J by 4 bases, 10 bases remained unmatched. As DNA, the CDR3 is TGCGCCAGCAAAAGGGGGACAGGGAGGAATAATGAAAAACTGTTTTTT. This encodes CASKRGTGRNNEKLFF.

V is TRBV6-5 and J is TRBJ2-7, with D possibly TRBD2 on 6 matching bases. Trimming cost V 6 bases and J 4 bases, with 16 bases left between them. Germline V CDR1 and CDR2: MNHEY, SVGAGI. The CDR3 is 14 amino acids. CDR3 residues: CASSLGRGDYEQYF. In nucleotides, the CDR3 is TGTGCCAGCAGCCTGGGACGCGGGGATTACGAGCAGTACTTC.

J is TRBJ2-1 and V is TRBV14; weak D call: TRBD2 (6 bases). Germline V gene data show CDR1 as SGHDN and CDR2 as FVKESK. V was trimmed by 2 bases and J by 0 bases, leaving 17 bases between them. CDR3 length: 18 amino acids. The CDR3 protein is CASSQNGERGFSYNEQFF. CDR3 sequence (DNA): TGTGCCAGCAGCCAAAACGGAGAACGGGGGTTCTCCTACAATGAGCAGTTCTTC.

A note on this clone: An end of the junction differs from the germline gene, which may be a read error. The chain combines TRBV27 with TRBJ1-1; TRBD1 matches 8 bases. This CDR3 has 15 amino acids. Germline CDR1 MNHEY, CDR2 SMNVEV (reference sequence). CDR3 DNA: TGTGCCAGCAGTCTATCCTCGACAGGGGCCTTCGAAGCTTTCTTT. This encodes CASSLSSTGAFEAFF.

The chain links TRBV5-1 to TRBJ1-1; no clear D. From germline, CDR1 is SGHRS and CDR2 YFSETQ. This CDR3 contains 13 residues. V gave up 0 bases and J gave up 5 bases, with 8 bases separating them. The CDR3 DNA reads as TGCGCCAGCAGCTTGGGCAGTCGAACTGAAGCTTTCTTT. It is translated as CASSLGSRTEAFF.

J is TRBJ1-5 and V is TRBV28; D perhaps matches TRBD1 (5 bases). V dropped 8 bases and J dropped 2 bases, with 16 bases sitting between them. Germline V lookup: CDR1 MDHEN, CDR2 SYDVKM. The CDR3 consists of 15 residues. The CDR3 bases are TGTGCCAGCGGAAGTGGGGGGAATGGCAATCAGCCCCAGCATTTT. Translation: CASGSGGNGNQPQHF.

The CDR3 protein is CASTRRSDQPQHF. In nucleotides, the CDR3 is TGTGCCAGTACCCGACGGAGCGATCAGCCCCAGCATTTT. V usage is TRBV6-1 and J usage is TRBJ1-5; D call uncertain. With 9 bases removed from V and 5 bases from J, the gap between germline ends came to 14 bases. The CDR3 is made up of 13 amino acids. Germline V gives CDR1 MNHNS, CDR2 SASEGT.

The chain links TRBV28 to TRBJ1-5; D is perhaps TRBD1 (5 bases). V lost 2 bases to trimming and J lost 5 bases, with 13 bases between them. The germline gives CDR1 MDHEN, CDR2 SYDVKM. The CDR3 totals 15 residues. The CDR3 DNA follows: TGTGCCAGCAGTTTAAGAGACAGCGCCTATCAGCCCCAGCATTTT. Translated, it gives CASSLRDSAYQPQHF.